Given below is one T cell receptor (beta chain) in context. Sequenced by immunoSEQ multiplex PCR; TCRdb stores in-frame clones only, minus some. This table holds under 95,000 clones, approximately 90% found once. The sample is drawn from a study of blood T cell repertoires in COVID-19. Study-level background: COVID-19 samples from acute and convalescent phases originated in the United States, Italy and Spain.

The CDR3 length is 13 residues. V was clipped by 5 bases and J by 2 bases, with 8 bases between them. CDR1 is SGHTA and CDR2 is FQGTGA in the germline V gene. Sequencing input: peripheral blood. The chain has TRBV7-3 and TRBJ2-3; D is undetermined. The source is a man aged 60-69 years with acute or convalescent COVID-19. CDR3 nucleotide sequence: TGTGCCAGCAGCGACGGGTTCACAGATACGCAGTATTTT. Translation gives CASSDGFTDTQYF.